This entry describes one TCR beta chain. The CDR3 runs 14 residues. Germline CDR1 SEHNR, CDR2 FQNEAQ (reference sequence). Trimming removed 5 bases at V and 3 bases at J, with 11 bases between. In the source study's methods: Cell counts per sample came from amplifying reference gene primers. Assay: immunoSEQ multiplex PCR; the TCRdb copy retains only in-frame clones and omits some. That table supplies the V and J calls and clone size; D and trimming were determined from the DNA. Altogether more than 200,000 clones are present, approximately 89% being singletons, with the ten largest covering approximately 6%. The data originate from a study of blood T cell repertoires in COVID-19. In the study overall: The United States, Italy and Spain supplied acute and convalescent COVID-19 samples. Sample material is recorded as cDNA or gDNA derived from T cells, B-cell-depleted T cells, or PBMCs.

The material sequenced was peripheral blood. This chain links TRBV7-9 with TRBJ1-5, with a tentative D call TRBD1 (6 bases). This sequence originates from a woman under 40 with COVID-19, enrolled during active disease. Here the CDR3 reads CASSQGLANQPQHF. The CDR3 region has the DNA TGTGCCAGCAGCCAGGGGCTTGCCAATCAGCCCCAGCATTTT.